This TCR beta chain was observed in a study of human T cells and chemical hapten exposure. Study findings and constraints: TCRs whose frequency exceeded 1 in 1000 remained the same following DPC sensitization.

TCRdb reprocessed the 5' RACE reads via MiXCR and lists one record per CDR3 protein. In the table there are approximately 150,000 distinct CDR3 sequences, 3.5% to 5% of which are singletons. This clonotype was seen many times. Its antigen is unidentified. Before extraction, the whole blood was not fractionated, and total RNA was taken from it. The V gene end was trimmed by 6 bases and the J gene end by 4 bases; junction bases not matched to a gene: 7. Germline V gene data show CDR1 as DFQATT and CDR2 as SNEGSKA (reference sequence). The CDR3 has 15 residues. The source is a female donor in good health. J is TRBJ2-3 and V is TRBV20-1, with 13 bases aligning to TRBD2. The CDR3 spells CSAYGTSGVSDTQYF. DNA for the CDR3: TGCAGTGCCTACGGGACTAGCGGGGTATCAGATACGCAGTATTTT.